This passage covers 27 T cell receptor beta chains from one sample sequenced in a study of blood T cell repertoires in COVID-19. Measured with immunoSEQ multiplex PCR; TCRdb has only the in-frame clones, and not every one. The sample includes 67,000 or so clones, about 86% seen only once; the top ten take roughly 28%. Sequencing was done on a sample of peripheral blood. The receptors come from a man aged 70 or older with acute or convalescent COVID-19.

The J gene is TRBJ1-2, the V gene TRBV9; the match to TRBD1 covers 8 bases. Unmatched junction bases numbered 10, after V lost 3 bases and J lost 6 bases. The CDR3 spans 15 residues. Germline CDR1 and CDR2: SGDLS and YYNGEE. The CDR3 region is CASSAMSGTGDGYTF. In DNA form, the CDR3 reads TGTGCCAGCAGCGCGATGTCCGGGACAGGTGATGGCTACACCTTC.

The chain combines TRBV11-2 with TRBJ1-3, with D perhaps TRBD1 (6 bases). Germline V gene sequence: CDR1 SGHAT, CDR2 FQNNGV. V shed 3 bases and J shed 3 bases, with 9 bases lying between them. The CDR3 contains 14 residues. The CDR3 coding sequence is TGTGCCAGCAGCTTGGGAGGGGGTGGAAACACCATATATTTT. Translating gives CASSLGGGGNTIYF. Using reference TRBV11-2 and TRBJ1-3 for the parts outside the CDR3, the full variable domain is EAGVAQSPRYKIIEKRQSVAFWCNPISGHATLYWYQQILGQGPKLLIQFQNNGVVDDSQLPKDRFSAERLKGVDSTLKIQPAKLEDSAVYLCASSLGGGGNTIYFGEGSWLTVV.

The gene calls are TRBV6-1 and TRBJ1-2; 8 nucleotides agree with TRBD1. The V gene's germline CDR1 is MNHNS and CDR2 SASEGT. This CDR3 contains 15 residues. Trimming cost V 0 bases and J 4 bases; bases outside gene matches: 4. This CDR3 is CASSEAGGTGYGYTF. The CDR3 nucleotides read TGTGCCAGCAGTGAAGCAGGAGGGACAGGCTATGGCTACACCTTC.

The chain uses TRBV19 and TRBJ2-1; the match to TRBD2 covers 8 bases. This CDR3 is 16 amino acids long. Germline lookup yields CDR1 LNHDA and CDR2 SQIVND (reference sequence). V trimming: 5 bases; J trimming: 2 bases; junction bases outside the gene matches: 8. CDR3 in DNA: TGTGCCAGTAGTTCTTGGACTAGCAAAACCTACAATGAGCAGTTCTTC. It specifies CASSSWTSKTYNEQFF. Based on the CDR3 plus reference TRBV19 and TRBJ2-1, the full variable domain is DGGITQSPKYLFRKEGQNVTLSCEQNLNHDAMYWYRQDPGQGLRLIYYSQIVNDFQKGDIAEGYSVSREKKESFPLTVTSAQKNPTAFYLCASSSWTSKTYNEQFFGPGTRLTVL.

This clone has a handful of counts. The CDR3 DNA reads TGTGCCAGCAGTTTAAGGGCTAGCAGACAAGAGACCCAGTACTTC. The encoded protein is CASSLRASRQETQYF. The chain has TRBV28 and TRBJ2-5; D is perhaps TRBD2 (5 bases). The V gene's germline CDR1 is MDHEN and CDR2 SYDVKM. Trimming removed 2 bases from V and 2 bases from J, with 12 bases in between. CDR3 length: 15 residues.

J is TRBJ1-2 and V is TRBV5-1, with D possibly TRBD1 on 6 matching bases. There are 14 residues in the CDR3. V was clipped by 0 bases and J by 4 bases, with 10 bases between them. Germline V gene lookup returns CDR1 SGHRS and CDR2 YFSETQ. CDR3: CASSLDGRGYGYTF. CDR3 nucleotides: TGCGCCAGCAGCTTGGATGGCAGGGGCTATGGCTACACCTTC.

J is TRBJ1-3 and V is TRBV4-1; weak D call: TRBD1 (6 bases). This CDR3 contains 18 residues. V shed 0 bases and J shed 2 bases, with 17 bases lying between them. The germline V gene has CDR1 MGHRA and CDR2 YSYEKL. The CDR3 loop reads CASSQEVGGATAGNTIYF. The CDR3 nucleotides are TGCGCCAGCAGCCAAGAGGTTGGGGGGGCGACGGCTGGAAACACCATATATTTT.

The chain recombines TRBV4-1 with TRBJ1-2; D ambiguous. This CDR3 comprises 16 residues. The germline gives CDR1 MGHRA, CDR2 YSYEKL. V lost 0 bases and J lost 8, with 19 bases in between. CDR3 sequence (DNA): TGCGCCAGCAGCCAAGATGGGGAGGTGAGGGTCGGCGGCTACACCTTC. Amino acid sequence: CASSQDGEVRVGGYTF.

This clone was seen a handful of times. This chain links TRBV6-5 with TRBJ2-7; D is perhaps TRBD1 (6 bases). The germline CDR1 and CDR2 sequences are MNHEY and SVGAGI. This CDR3 has 13 amino acids. Between the trimmed V and J ends, which lost 0 bases and 6 bases, there was a span of 9 bases. CDR3 bases: TGTGCCAGCAGTTACTCGTGGGGGCGCGAGCAGTACTTC. This codes for CASSYSWGREQYF.

CDR3 DNA: TGCAGCGGCAAGGGTACAGGGGCAGGTGGCTACACCTTC. Translated: CSGKGTGAGGYTF. This chain connects TRBV29-1 to TRBJ1-2, with TRBD1 matching 7 bases. J lost 7 bases, V lost 7 bases, and 12 bases had no gene match. CDR1 and CDR2 (germline): SQVTM, ANQGSEA. The CDR3 has 13 amino acids.

The table lists this clone with a count of one. This rearrangement joins TRBV7-2 to TRBJ1-6; D unclear. Trimming stripped 2 bases from V and 5 bases from J, with 10 bases between. The germline V gene has CDR1 SGHTA and CDR2 FQGNSA. The CDR3 contains 15 residues. The chain's CDR3 is CASSLRGLDNSPLHF. The CDR3 coding sequence is TGTGCCAGCAGCTTAAGAGGGTTGGATAATTCACCCCTCCACTTT.

The chain couples TRBV19 to TRBJ1-1; 10 bases match TRBD1. Germline loops: CDR1 LNHDA, CDR2 SQIVND (reference sequence). Trimming removed 11 bases from V and 7 bases from J; junction bases left unmatched: 10. The CDR3 is 13 amino acids. CDR3 sequence: CAVGPGTGDEAFF. The DNA of the CDR3 is TGTGCCGTTGGGCCTGGGACAGGGGATGAAGCTTTCTTT.

This rearrangement joins TRBV10-3 to TRBJ2-1, with 7 bases lining up with TRBD1. V lost 3 bases and J lost 7; bases outside the gene matches: 0. Germline assignment: CDR1 ENHRY and CDR2 SYGVKD. This CDR3 is 12 amino acids long. The CDR3 here is CAISDRGNEQFF. CDR3 sequence (DNA): TGTGCCATCAGTGACAGGGGGAATGAGCAGTTCTTC.

V usage is TRBV6-2 or TRBV6-3 and J usage is TRBJ2-2; possible D gene TRBD1, 6 bases. Deletions cut 2 bases from V and 6 bases from J, with 10 bases between. The germline V gene has CDR1 MNHEY and CDR2 SVGEGT. This CDR3 region has 14 residues. CDR3 sequence (DNA): TGTGCCAGCAGTTACAGGGGGAATTCCGGGGAGCTGTTTTTT. It is translated as CASSYRGNSGELFF.

This chain joins TRBV30 and TRBJ2-7; 15 bases map to TRBD2. The CDR3 has 15 residues. Germline V gene lookup returns CDR1 GTSNPN and CDR2 SVGIG (reference sequence). Losses at the gene ends were 4 bases for V and 6 bases for J; bases not matched to a gene: 7. The CDR3 is CAWTPGLAGGPEQYF. CDR3 DNA sequence: TGTGCCTGGACCCCGGGACTAGCGGGAGGCCCCGAGCAGTACTTC.

The chain uses TRBV11-3 and TRBJ2-3; the match to TRBD2 covers 10 bases. Per the germline V gene, CDR1 is SGHNT and CDR2 is YENEEA. The ends lost 5 bases at V and 7 bases at J; junction bases unmatched: 6. The CDR3 contains 14 residues. The CDR3 nucleotides are TGTGCCAGCAGCCCGCCTAGCGGGAGTCATACGCAGTATTTT. Protein sequence: CASSPPSGSHTQYF. The full variable domain, with the rest looked up from reference TRBV11-3 and TRBJ2-3, is EAGVVQSPRYKIIEKKQPVAFWCNPISGHNTLYWYLQNLGQGPELLIRYENEEAVDDSQLPKDRFSAERLKGVDSTLKIQPAELGDSAVYLCASSPPSGSHTQYFGPGTRLTVL.

The V call is TRBV7-2, the J call TRBJ2-1; TRBD2 matches 13 bases. V shed 6 bases, J shed 0 bases, and the junction held 2 bases outside the gene matches. Germline V CDR1 and CDR2: SGHTA, FQGNSA. The CDR3 extends over 16 amino acids. This CDR3 is CASSWTSGSSYNEQFF. The DNA for the CDR3 is TGTGCCAGCAGTTGGACTAGCGGGAGCTCCTACAATGAGCAGTTCTTC.

This chain connects TRBV3-1 (or the pseudogene TRBV3-2) to TRBJ2-5; TRBD2 matches 14 bases. Trimming removed 1 base from V and 6 bases from J; junction bases left unmatched: 4. This CDR3 spans 16 amino acids. Per germline, CDR1 LGHDT and CDR2 YNNKEL (reference sequence). The CDR3 sequence is CASSQAGTSGSQTQYF. In nucleotides, the CDR3 is TGTGCCAGCAGCCAAGCCGGGACTAGCGGGAGCCAGACCCAGTACTTC.

The J gene is TRBJ1-1, the V gene TRBV30; 7 bases are a match to TRBD1. The trim removed 4 bases at V and 6 bases at J, leaving 8 bases unmatched. The CDR3 length is 13 residues. Germline CDR1 and CDR2: GTSNPN and SVGIG (reference sequence). The CDR3 sequence: CAWNSDREAEAFF. DNA for the CDR3: TGTGCCTGGAACAGCGACAGGGAAGCTGAAGCTTTCTTT.

The chain carries TRBV27 and TRBJ2-3; 11 bases align to TRBD1. Germline trimming cut 3 bases from V and 1 base from J; bases unmatched to any gene: 3. The CDR3 is 16 amino acids. Germline loops: CDR1 MNHEY, CDR2 SMNVEV (reference sequence). The CDR3 reads CASSFGQGAGTDTQYF. CDR3 nucleotide sequence: TGTGCCAGCAGTTTCGGACAGGGGGCAGGCACAGATACGCAGTATTTT.

The V gene is TRBV5-1, the J gene TRBJ2-3, with 7 nucleotides matching TRBD2. The V and J ends lost 0 bases and 9 bases, in that order; junction bases with no gene match: 10. The CDR3 spans 15 residues. The V gene's germline CDR1 is SGHRS and CDR2 YFSETQ. CDR3 region: CASSLDGTTLITQYF. In nucleotides, the CDR3 is TGCGCCAGCAGCTTGGACGGGACTACCTTGATAACGCAGTATTTT.

The chain employs TRBV7-8 and TRBJ1-5, with D unresolved. This CDR3 is 15 amino acids long. V was pared by 1 base and J by 0 bases, with 7 bases between. The V gene's germline CDR1 is SGHVS and CDR2 FQNEAQ. The CDR3 protein is CASSLGSDSNQPQHF. CDR3 in DNA: TGTGCCAGCAGCTTAGGTTCAGATAGCAATCAGCCCCAGCATTTT.

J is TRBJ1-1 and V is TRBV6-5; a possible D gene is TRBD1 (6 bases). This CDR3 has 13 residues. The germline gives CDR1 MNHEY, CDR2 SVGAGI. V was trimmed by 6 bases and J by 1 base, leaving 9 bases between them. CDR3 region: CASRGQRNTEAFF. The CDR3 nucleotides are TGTGCCAGCAGAGGACAGAGGAACACTGAAGCTTTCTTT.

This clone has more than one count but fewer than ten. V is TRBV12-3 or TRBV12-4 and J is TRBJ1-1, with 7 bases fitting TRBD1. V was pared by 4 bases and J by 7 bases, with 6 bases of the junction left unmatched. The CDR3 sequence is 13 residues long. In DNA form, the CDR3 reads TGTGCCAGCAGTTCCGATGACAGGGATGAAGCTTTCTTT. Protein: CASSSDDRDEAFF.

This clone was counted a few times. The chain has TRBV29-1 and TRBJ1-1; TRBD1 aligns across 10 bases. Germline V CDR1 and CDR2: SQVTM, ANQGSEA. The CDR3 extends over 14 amino acids. Trimming cost V 4 bases and J 11 bases; bases outside gene matches: 13. CDR3 DNA sequence: TGCAGCGTTGTCATGGACAGGGGGGATTTTCGGGCTTTCTTT. It is translated as CSVVMDRGDFRAFF.

The chain carries TRBV14 and TRBJ1-2; no definite D call. The germline gives CDR1 SGHDN, CDR2 FVKESK. The ends were cut back, 1 base at V and 8 bases at J, with 11 bases in the middle. The CDR3 spans 13 residues. CDR3 residues: CASSQGPAGGYTF. CDR3 bases: TGTGCCAGCAGCCAAGGCCCAGCGGGGGGCTACACCTTC.

CDR3 amino acids: CASSQILAGVPETQYF. The CDR3 DNA follows: TGCGCCAGCAGCCAGATTCTAGCGGGAGTCCCAGAGACCCAGTACTTC. This rearrangement joins TRBV4-1 to TRBJ2-5; 10 positions match TRBD2. Germline-derived CDR1 and CDR2 are MGHRA and YSYEKL. The CDR3 length is 16 residues. J was trimmed by 4 bases and V by 3 bases; bases with no gene match: 8.